These 21 T cell receptor beta chains originate from one sample sequenced in a study of blood T cell repertoires in COVID-19. The protocol was immunoSEQ multiplex PCR, while the TCRdb copy is restricted to in-frame clones and leaves out a portion. The sample holds 90,000 to 110,000 clones, roughly 80% seen once. The sequencing input was peripheral blood. The origin of the receptors is a human donor in a cohort sampled during active or convalescent COVID-19.

The chain carries TRBV29-1 and TRBJ1-1; D is perhaps TRBD1 (5 bases). Germline V lookup: CDR1 SQVTM, CDR2 ANQGSEA. CDR3 size: 14 residues. Trimming removed 3 bases from V and 0 bases from J, with 11 bases in between. CDR3: CSVDRQRMNTEAFF. The CDR3 DNA follows: TGCAGCGTTGACCGACAGAGGATGAACACTGAAGCTTTCTTT.

The chain links TRBV19 to TRBJ2-7; tentative D call: TRBD1 (6 bases). V gave up 3 bases and J gave up 3 bases, with 15 bases separating them. The CDR3 contains 15 residues. Germline CDR1 LNHDA, CDR2 SQIVND (reference sequence). CDR3 amino acids: CASSIYGTTGYEQYF. The CDR3, as DNA: TGTGCCAGTAGTATCTACGGGACAACAGGCTACGAGCAGTACTTC. The whole variable domain, remainder taken from reference TRBV19 and TRBJ2-7, is DGGITQSPKYLFRKEGQNVTLSCEQNLNHDAMYWYRQDPGQGLRLIYYSQIVNDFQKGDIAEGYSVSREKKESFPLTVTSAQKNPTAFYLCASSIYGTTGYEQYFGPGTRLTVT.

The J gene is TRBJ1-6, the V gene TRBV4-2; 9 nucleotides agree with TRBD1. Germline V gene sequence: CDR1 LGHNA, CDR2 YNFKEQ. V gave up 4 bases and J gave up 10 bases; unmatched junction bases: 8. The CDR3 is 15 amino acids. This CDR3 is CASSPVGQGGSPLHF. DNA for the CDR3: TGTGCCAGCAGCCCGGTGGGACAGGGAGGGTCACCCCTCCACTTT.

The chain combines TRBV12-3 or TRBV12-4 with TRBJ1-1; the D is unclear. The CDR3 covers 12 residues. Trimming stripped 6 bases from V and 5 bases from J, with 10 bases between. As DNA, the CDR3 is TGTGCCAGCAGCCACTATATTACTGAAGCTTTCTTT. Protein sequence: CASSHYITEAFF.

The J gene is TRBJ2-1, the V gene TRBV24-1, with TRBD2 matching over 8 bases. V dropped 7 bases and J dropped 7; count of bases not matched to a gene: 14. The CDR3 is 16 residues long. Germline-derived CDR1 and CDR2 are KGHDR and SFDVKD. The CDR3 DNA sequence: TGTGCCACCAGATTCGGGTCGGGGGGGGCCGGGAATGAGCAGTTCTTC. It translates to CATRFGSGGAGNEQFF.

The J gene is TRBJ2-3, the V gene TRBV3-1 (or the pseudogene TRBV3-2); D possibly corresponds to TRBD2 (6 bases). The V gene lost 5 bases and the J gene lost 0 bases, with 12 bases spanning the gap. This CDR3 has 15 amino acids. CDR1 is LGHDT, CDR2 YNNKEL, per germline (reference sequence). The CDR3 DNA follows: TGTGCCAGCAGCGTGGCTAGCGAGAGCACAGATACGCAGTATTTT. Translation gives CASSVASESTDTQYF.

The chain combines TRBV7-6 with TRBJ2-2, with TRBD1 as a possible D gene (7 bases). Trimming removed 5 bases at V and 6 bases at J, with 16 bases between. CDR3 length: 15 residues. Germline V gene sequence: CDR1 SGHVS, CDR2 FNYEAQ. The CDR3 DNA is TGTGCCAGCAGCCAGGGGGGTCCGGGTCCCGGGGAGCTGTTTTTT. Translating gives CASSQGGPGPGELFF.

The sample holds a few counts of this clone. The V call is TRBV29-1, the J call TRBJ2-1, with 11 nucleotides matching TRBD2. The CDR3 contains 13 residues. CDR1 and CDR2 from the germline V gene are SQVTM and ANQGSEA. V lost 8 bases, J lost 9 bases, and 9 bases stayed unmatched. The CDR3 sequence is CSTGLAGWGEQFF. CDR3 in DNA: TGCAGCACCGGACTAGCGGGTTGGGGTGAGCAGTTCTTC.

The chain has TRBV19 and TRBJ2-7; the D is unclear. Between the trimmed V and J ends, which lost 4 bases and 5 bases, there was a span of 18 bases. Per germline, CDR1 LNHDA and CDR2 SQIVND (reference sequence). This CDR3 contains 15 residues. The CDR3 nucleotides are TGTGCCAGTAGTAACCTCCCGGTGAGCGTTAACGAGCAGTACTTC. It specifies CASSNLPVSVNEQYF. Complete variable domain (other parts from reference TRBV19 and TRBJ2-7): DGGITQSPKYLFRKEGQNVTLSCEQNLNHDAMYWYRQDPGQGLRLIYYSQIVNDFQKGDIAEGYSVSREKKESFPLTVTSAQKNPTAFYLCASSNLPVSVNEQYFGPGTRLTVT.

V is TRBV7-8 and J is TRBJ1-5; D unresolved. The CDR3 loop spans 14 amino acids. Trimming shortened V by 5 bases and J by 2 bases, and 10 bases separated the two germline ends. Germline V gives CDR1 SGHVS, CDR2 FQNEAQ. As DNA, the CDR3 is TGTGCCAGCAGCCCCCAGCGGGGCAATCAGCCCCAGCATTTT. This encodes CASSPQRGNQPQHF. Full variable domain (missing parts from reference TRBV7-8 and TRBJ1-5): GAGVSQSPRYKVAKRGQDVALRCDPISGHVSLFWYQQALGQGPEFLTYFQNEAQLDKSGLPSDRFFAERPEGSVSTLKIQRTQQEDSAVYLCASSPQRGNQPQHFGDGTRLSIL.

The chain uses TRBV7-8 and TRBJ1-1; 11 bases line up with TRBD1. V gave up 5 bases and J gave up 4 bases; unmatched junction bases: 3. Germline CDR1 is SGHVS and CDR2 is FQNEAQ. There are 14 residues in the CDR3. The CDR3 region is CASSRGTGGTEAFF. CDR3 nucleotides: TGTGCCAGCAGCAGGGGGACAGGGGGCACTGAAGCTTTCTTT.

This clone was observed once. V gene TRBV14 combines with J gene TRBJ1-2, with 9 positions matching TRBD1. Germline trimming cut 2 bases from V and 0 bases from J; bases unmatched to any gene: 7. Germline V gene lookup returns CDR1 SGHDN and CDR2 FVKESK. The CDR3 consists of 17 residues. CDR3 sequence reads: CASSQTGTGRSNYGYTF. For the CDR3, the DNA is TGTGCCAGCAGCCAAACGGGGACAGGGAGGTCTAACTATGGCTACACCTTC.

CDR3 amino acids: CASSQTGGNYNEQFF. CDR3 DNA sequence: TGTGCCAGCAGCCAAACGGGGGGGAATTACAATGAGCAGTTCTTC. The chain uses TRBV3-1 (or the pseudogene TRBV3-2) and TRBJ2-1, with TRBD2 identical over 8 bases. J lost 4 bases, V lost 2 bases, and 4 bases had no gene match. Germline lookup yields CDR1 LGHDT and CDR2 YNNKEL (reference sequence). This CDR3 region has 15 residues.

This chain connects TRBV7-2 to TRBJ2-1; unclear D gene. The V gene lost 5 bases and the J gene lost 0 bases, with 11 bases spanning the gap. Germline V lookup: CDR1 SGHTA, CDR2 FQGNSA. CDR3 length equals 15 residues. CDR3 DNA: TGTGCCAGCAGCATACAGAAAAGCTCCTACAATGAGCAGTTCTTC. It translates to CASSIQKSSYNEQFF.

The J gene is TRBJ1-2, the V gene TRBV28; D uncertain. The V gene's germline CDR1 is MDHEN and CDR2 SYDVKM. Trimming removed 1 base from V and 6 bases from J, with 12 bases in between. The CDR3 sequence is 14 residues long. CDR3 DNA: TGTGCCAGCAGTTTATTTGGTGGGCCCGATGGCTACACCTTC. This codes for CASSLFGGPDGYTF.

This clone was seen only once. The J gene is TRBJ2-5, the V gene TRBV7-2; D gene ambiguous. Germline lookup yields CDR1 SGHTA and CDR2 FQGNSA. Between the trimmed V and J ends, which lost 0 bases and 4 bases, there was a span of 9 bases. CDR3 length equals 14 residues. The CDR3 is CASSLARRAETQYF. The CDR3 coding sequence is TGTGCCAGCAGCTTAGCTCGCCGCGCAGAGACCCAGTACTTC.

This clone was counted a single time. V is TRBV29-1 and J is TRBJ2-7, with 12 bases lining up with TRBD2. V was pared by 6 bases and J by 4 bases, with 7 bases of the junction left unmatched. Germline lookup yields CDR1 SQVTM and CDR2 ANQGSEA. This CDR3 comprises 14 residues. Here the CDR3 DNA reads TGCAGCGTAGTGACTAGCGGGAGTGGGTACGAGCAGTACTTC. It yields the protein CSVVTSGSGYEQYF.

This sequence joins TRBV7-9 and TRBJ2-5, with unresolved D. The CDR3 has 14 amino acids. Germline CDR1 SEHNR, CDR2 FQNEAQ (reference sequence). Trimming cost V 6 bases and J 5 bases, with 16 bases left between them. The CDR3 here is CASSLTVFVETQYF. CDR3 nucleotide sequence: TGTGCCAGCAGTCTCACAGTTTTCGTGGAGACCCAGTACTTC.

This sequence joins TRBV7-6 and TRBJ1-5; D is unclear. V shed 2 bases and J shed 2 bases, with 4 bases lying between them. CDR1 and CDR2 (germline): SGHVS, FNYEAQ. This CDR3 is built from 13 residues. The CDR3 nucleotides read TGTGCCAGCAGCTTAACAGGCAATCAGCCCCAGCATTTT. This sequence encodes CASSLTGNQPQHF.

The gene calls are TRBV5-1 and TRBJ1-5; a weak D match, TRBD1 (5 bases). Looked up from germline, CDR1 is SGHRS and CDR2 is YFSETQ. The CDR3 has 15 amino acids. V lost 0 bases, J lost 0 bases, and 7 bases lay in between. The CDR3 here is CASSLEDSSNQPQHF. The CDR3 DNA is TGCGCCAGCAGCTTGGAAGACAGTAGCAATCAGCCCCAGCATTTT.

The V and J genes are TRBV23-1 and TRBJ1-1; D might be TRBD1 (5 bases). TRBV23-1 is an open reading frame, and its role is uncertain. The CDR3 runs 14 residues. Trimming stripped 6 bases from V and 0 bases from J, with 11 bases between. Here the CDR3 reads CASSQGAVNTEAFF. The DNA for the CDR3 is TGCGCCAGCAGCCAAGGGGCAGTGAACACTGAAGCTTTCTTT.